The sequence of this TCR beta chain was determined in a study of blood T cell repertoires in COVID-19. Study-wide context: From T cells, B-cell-depleted T cells, or PBMCs came the material, which was cDNA or gDNA.

Clones were read by immunoSEQ multiplex PCR, and TCRdb kept only the in-frame ones, dropping some. The table shows some 280,000 clones, with 75% to 90% occurring only once. This clone was seen a single time. The junction departs from germline at one end; a sequencing error may be responsible. This TCR came from a woman between 40 and 55 years old who had recovered from COVID-19. Sequences were obtained from peripheral blood.

Written as DNA, the CDR3 is TGTGCCAGTAGTATATCAGGAGGGGGCCAATCCTACAATTCACCCCTCCACTTT. Amino acids: CASSISGGGQSYNSPLHF. The chain is built from TRBV19 and TRBJ1-6; 7 nucleotides line up with TRBD1. The CDR3 has 18 residues. Germline CDR1 reads LNHDA; CDR2 reads SQIVND (reference sequence).